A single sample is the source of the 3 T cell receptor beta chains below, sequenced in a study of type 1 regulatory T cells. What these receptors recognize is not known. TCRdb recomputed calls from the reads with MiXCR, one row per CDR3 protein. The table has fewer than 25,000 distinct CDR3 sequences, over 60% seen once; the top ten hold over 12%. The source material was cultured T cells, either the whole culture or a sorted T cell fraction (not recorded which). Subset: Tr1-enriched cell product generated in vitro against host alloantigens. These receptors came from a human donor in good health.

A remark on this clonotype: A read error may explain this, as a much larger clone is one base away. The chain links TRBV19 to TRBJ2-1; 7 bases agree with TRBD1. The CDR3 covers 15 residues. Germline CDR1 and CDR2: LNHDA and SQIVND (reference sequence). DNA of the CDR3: TGTACCAGTAGTGACAGGGCAGGCTCCTACAATGAGCAGTTCTTC. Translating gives CTSSDRAGSYNEQFF.

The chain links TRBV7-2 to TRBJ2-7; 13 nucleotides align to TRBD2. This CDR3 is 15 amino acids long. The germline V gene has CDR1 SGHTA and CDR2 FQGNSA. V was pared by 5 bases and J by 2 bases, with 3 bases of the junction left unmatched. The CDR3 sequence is CASSLTSGGAYEQYF. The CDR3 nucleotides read TGTGCCAGCAGCCTCACTAGCGGGGGGGCCTACGAGCAGTACTTC.

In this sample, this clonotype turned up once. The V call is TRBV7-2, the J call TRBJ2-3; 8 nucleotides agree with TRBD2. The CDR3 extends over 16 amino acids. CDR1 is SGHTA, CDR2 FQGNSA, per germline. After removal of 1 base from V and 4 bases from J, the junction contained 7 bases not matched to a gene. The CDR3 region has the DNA TGTGCCAGCAGCTTAGTAGGCGGGGGGTACGCAGATACGCAGTATTTT. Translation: CASSLVGGGYADTQYF. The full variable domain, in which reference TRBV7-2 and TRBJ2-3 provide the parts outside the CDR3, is GAGVSQSPSNKVTEKGKDVELRCDPISGHTALYWYRQSLGQGLEFLIYFQGNSAPDKSGLPSDRFSAERTGGSVSTLTIQRTQQEDSAVYLCASSLVGGGYADTQYFGPGTRLTVL.